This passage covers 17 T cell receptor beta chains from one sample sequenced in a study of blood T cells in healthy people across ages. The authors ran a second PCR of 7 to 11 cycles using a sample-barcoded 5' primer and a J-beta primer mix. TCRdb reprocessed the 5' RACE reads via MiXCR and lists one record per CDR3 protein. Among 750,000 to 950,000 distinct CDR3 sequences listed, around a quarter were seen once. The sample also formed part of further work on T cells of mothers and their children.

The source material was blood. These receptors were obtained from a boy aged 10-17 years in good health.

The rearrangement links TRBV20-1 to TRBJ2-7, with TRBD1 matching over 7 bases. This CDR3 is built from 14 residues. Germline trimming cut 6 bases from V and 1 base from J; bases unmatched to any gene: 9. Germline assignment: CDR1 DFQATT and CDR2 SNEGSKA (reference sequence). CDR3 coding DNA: TGCAGTGCCGATCCCGGGACAGCTTCCTACGAGCAGTACTTC. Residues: CSADPGTASYEQYF.

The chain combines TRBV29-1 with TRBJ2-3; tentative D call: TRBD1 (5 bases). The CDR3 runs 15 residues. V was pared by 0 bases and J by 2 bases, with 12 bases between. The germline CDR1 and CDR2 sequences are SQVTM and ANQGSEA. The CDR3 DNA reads TGCAGCGTTGAAGAAGGGGCCAGGAACACAGATACGCAGTATTTT. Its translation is CSVEEGARNTDTQYF.

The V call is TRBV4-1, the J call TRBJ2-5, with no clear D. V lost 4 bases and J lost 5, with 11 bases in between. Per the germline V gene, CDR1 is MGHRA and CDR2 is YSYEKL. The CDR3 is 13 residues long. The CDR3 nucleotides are TGCGCCAGCAGCCGGACGGTGGGGGAGACCCAGTACTTC. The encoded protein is CASSRTVGETQYF.

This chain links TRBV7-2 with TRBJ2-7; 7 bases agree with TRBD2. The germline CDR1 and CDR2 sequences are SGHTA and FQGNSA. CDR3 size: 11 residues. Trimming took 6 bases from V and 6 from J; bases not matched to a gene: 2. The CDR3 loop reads CASRGGIEQYF. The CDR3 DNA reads TGTGCCAGCAGGGGGGGGATCGAGCAGTACTTC. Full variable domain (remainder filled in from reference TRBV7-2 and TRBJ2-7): GAGVSQSPSNKVTEKGKDVELRCDPISGHTALYWYRQSLGQGLEFLIYFQGNSAPDKSGLPSDRFSAERTGGSVSTLTIQRTQQEDSAVYLCASRGGIEQYFGPGTRLTVT.

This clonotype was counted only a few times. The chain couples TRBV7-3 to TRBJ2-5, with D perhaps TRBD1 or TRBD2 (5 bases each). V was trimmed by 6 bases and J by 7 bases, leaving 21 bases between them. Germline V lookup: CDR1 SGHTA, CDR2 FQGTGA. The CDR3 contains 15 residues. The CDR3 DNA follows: TGTGCCAGCAGTTCGAATCCGCAGGGAGAGGGGACCCAGTACTTC. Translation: CASSSNPQGEGTQYF.

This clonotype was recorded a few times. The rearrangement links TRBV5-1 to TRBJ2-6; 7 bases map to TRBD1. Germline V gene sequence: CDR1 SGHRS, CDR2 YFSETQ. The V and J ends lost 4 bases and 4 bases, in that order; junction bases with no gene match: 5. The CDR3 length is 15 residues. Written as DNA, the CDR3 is TGCGCCAGCAGCCCGGGGACAGCCGGGGCCAACGTCCTGACTTTC. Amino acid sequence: CASSPGTAGANVLTF.

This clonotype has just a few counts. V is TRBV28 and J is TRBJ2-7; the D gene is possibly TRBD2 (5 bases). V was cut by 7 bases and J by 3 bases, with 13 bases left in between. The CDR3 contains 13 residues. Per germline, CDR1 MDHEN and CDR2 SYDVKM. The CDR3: CASTAGADYEQYF. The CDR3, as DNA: TGTGCCAGCACCGCGGGTGCCGACTACGAGCAGTACTTC.

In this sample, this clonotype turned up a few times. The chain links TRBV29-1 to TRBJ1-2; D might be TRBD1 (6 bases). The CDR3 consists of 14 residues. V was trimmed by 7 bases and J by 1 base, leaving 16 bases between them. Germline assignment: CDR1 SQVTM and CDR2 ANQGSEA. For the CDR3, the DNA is TGCAGCGACTCCCCCACAGGGAATAACTATGGCTACACCTTC. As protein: CSDSPTGNNYGYTF. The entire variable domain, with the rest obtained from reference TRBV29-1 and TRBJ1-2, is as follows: SAVISQKPSRDICQRGTSLTIQCQVDSQVTMMFWYRQQPGQSLTLIATANQGSEATYESGFVIDKFPISRPNLTFSTLTVSNMSPEDSSIYLCSDSPTGNNYGYTFGSGTRLTVV.

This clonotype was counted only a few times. DNA of the CDR3: TGTGCCAGCAGTTACATGGCGCGGCATGAGCAGTTCTTC. Encoded protein: CASSYMARHEQFF. The chain carries TRBV6-2 or TRBV6-3 and TRBJ2-5; D remains ambiguous. Judging by the DNA end, TRBJ2-1 fits better; the J call may be wrong. CDR3 length: 13 amino acids. Germline-derived CDR1 and CDR2 are MNHEY and SVGEGT.

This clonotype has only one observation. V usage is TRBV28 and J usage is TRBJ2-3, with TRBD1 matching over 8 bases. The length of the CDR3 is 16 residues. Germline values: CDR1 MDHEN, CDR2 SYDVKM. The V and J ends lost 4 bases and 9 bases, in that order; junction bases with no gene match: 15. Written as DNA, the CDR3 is TGTGCCAGCAGTTGGCTCGACAGGGGCTCGATTGGCACGCAGTATTTT. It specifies CASSWLDRGSIGTQYF. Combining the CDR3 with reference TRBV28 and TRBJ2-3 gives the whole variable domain DVKVTQSSRYLVKRTGEKVFLECVQDMDHENMFWYRQDPGLGLRLIYFSYDVKMKEKGDIPEGYSVSREKKERFSLILESASTNQTSMYLCASSWLDRGSIGTQYFGPGTRLTVL.

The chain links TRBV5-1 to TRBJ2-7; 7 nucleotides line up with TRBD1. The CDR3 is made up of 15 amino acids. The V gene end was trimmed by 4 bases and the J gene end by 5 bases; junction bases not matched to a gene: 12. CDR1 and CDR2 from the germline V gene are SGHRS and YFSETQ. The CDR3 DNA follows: TGCGCCAGCAGCAGAGGACAGGCTGAGTTAAACGAGCAGTACTTC. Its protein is CASSRGQAELNEQYF.

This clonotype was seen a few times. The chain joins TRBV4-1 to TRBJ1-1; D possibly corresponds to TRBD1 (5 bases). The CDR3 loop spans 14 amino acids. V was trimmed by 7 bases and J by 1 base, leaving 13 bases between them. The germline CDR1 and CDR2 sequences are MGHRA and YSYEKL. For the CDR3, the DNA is TGCGCCAGCACCCTCCGGGGGGGGAACACTGAAGCTTTCTTT. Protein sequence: CASTLRGGNTEAFF.

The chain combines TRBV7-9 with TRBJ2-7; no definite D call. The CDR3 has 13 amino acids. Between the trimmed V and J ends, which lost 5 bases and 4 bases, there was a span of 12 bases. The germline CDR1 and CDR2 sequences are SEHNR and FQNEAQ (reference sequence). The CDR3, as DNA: TGTGCCAGCAGCCCTGTAACTGGTTACGAGCAGTACTTC. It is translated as CASSPVTGYEQYF.

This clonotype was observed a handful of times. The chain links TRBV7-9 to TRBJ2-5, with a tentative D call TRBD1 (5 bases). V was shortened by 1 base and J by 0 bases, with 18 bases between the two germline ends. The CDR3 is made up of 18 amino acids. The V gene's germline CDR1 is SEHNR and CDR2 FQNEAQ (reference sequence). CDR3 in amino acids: CASSLGWRQTMHQETQYF. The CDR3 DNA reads TGTGCCAGCAGCTTAGGTTGGAGACAGACAATGCACCAAGAGACCCAGTACTTC.

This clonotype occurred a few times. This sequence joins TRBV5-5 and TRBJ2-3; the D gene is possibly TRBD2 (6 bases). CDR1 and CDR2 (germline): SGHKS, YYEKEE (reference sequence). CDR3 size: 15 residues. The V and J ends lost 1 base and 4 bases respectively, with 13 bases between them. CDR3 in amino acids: CASSLNTAGPDTQYF. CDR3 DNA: TGTGCCAGCAGCTTGAACACGGCGGGGCCAGATACGCAGTATTTT. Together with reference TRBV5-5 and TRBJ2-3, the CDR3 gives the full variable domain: DAGVTQSPTHLIKTRGQQVTLRCSPISGHKSVSWYQQVLGQGPQFIFQYYEKEERGRGNFPDRFSARQFPNYSSELNVNALLLGDSALYLCASSLNTAGPDTQYFGPGTRLTVL.

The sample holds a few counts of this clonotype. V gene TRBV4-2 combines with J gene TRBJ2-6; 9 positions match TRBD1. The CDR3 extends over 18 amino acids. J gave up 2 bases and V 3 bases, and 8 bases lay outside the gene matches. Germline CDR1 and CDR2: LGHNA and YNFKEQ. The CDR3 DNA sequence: TGTGCCAGCAGCCACCTTTCCGGGACAGGGACTGGGGCCAACGTCCTGACTTTC. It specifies CASSHLSGTGTGANVLTF.

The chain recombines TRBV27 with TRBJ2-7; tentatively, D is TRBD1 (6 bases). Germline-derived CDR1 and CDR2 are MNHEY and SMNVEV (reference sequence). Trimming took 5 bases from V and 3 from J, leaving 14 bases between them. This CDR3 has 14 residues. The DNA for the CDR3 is TGTGCCAGCAGTCCATCAAGGGGGATCTACGAGCAGTACTTC. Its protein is CASSPSRGIYEQYF.